Given below is one T cell receptor (beta chain) in context. The antigen is not known. V trimming: 5 bases; J trimming: 1 base; junction bases outside the gene matches: 9. The germline CDR1 and CDR2 sequences are LNHDA and SQIVND (reference sequence). The CDR3 sequence is 16 residues long. 13 Jbeta primers and 60 Vbeta primers were used for the PCR. Original analysis: Unique TCR beta chains numbered about 79 million in a later analysis, with around 11 million shared. Only in-frame clones appear in the TCRdb table, and some are missing; sequencing was by immunoSEQ multiplex PCR. Clone size and V and J calls were adopted from that table, with D and trimming inferred from the DNA. The sample has approximately 130,000 clones; about 81% are singletons. The data stem from a study of cytomegalovirus exposure and HLA in healthy donors. The study, taken as a whole, reports: Roughly uniform depth of sequencing across donors was assumed in presence/absence analyses. Three CMV-associated chains were confirmed in vitro to be specific for CMV antigens.

The receptor was derived from a man in his forties in good health and CMV-seronegative. The J gene is TRBJ2-3, the V gene TRBV19, with TRBD1 matching 7 bases. The sequencing sample was made of PBMCs. CDR3 protein: CASSFEQGFGTDTQYF. The CDR3 DNA is TGTGCCAGTAGTTTTGAACAGGGGTTCGGCACAGATACGCAGTATTTT.